This TCR beta chain was observed in a study of T-cell reconstitution after alpha-beta-depleted transplantation in children. The V and J ends lost 6 bases and 3 bases, in that order; junction bases with no gene match: 11. Germline values: CDR1 MNHNS, CDR2 SASEGT. This CDR3 spans 16 amino acids. Unique molecular identifiers were built into the TCRbeta library. Each CDR3 protein is one row after TCRdb ran MiXCR on the PCR reads. The sample yields about 420,000 distinct CDR3 sequences, around 9.9% seen once. Sequenced material: PBMCs from the stem cell graft donor, taken from the stem cell graft. V and J are TRBV6-1 and TRBJ2-1; 7 nucleotides agree with TRBD2. This sequence originates from a human donor who donated a stem cell graft to a child with acute myeloid leukemia. The CDR3 nucleotides are TGTGCCAGCAGCCCACTGTTGGCTAGCGGCTACAATGAGCAGTTCTTC. Translated, it gives CASSPLLASGYNEQFF.